The 20 T cell receptor beta chains below all came from one sample that was sequenced in a study of metastatic and nonmetastatic thyroid tumors. Thyroid surgery was performed in patients who had received no treatment beforehand. TCRdb re-analyzed the PCR reads through MiXCR. The sample comprises about 9,400 clones, approximately 33% of which are singletons, and around 16% rests with the top ten. Material: adjacent normal tissue. These receptors all come from a female donor with papillary thyroid cancer or a benign thyroid nodule (not recorded which). Some clones in this sample may be carry-over from other donors' samples.

V usage is TRBV6-5 and J usage is TRBJ1-4; tentatively, D is TRBD1 (6 bases). This CDR3 spans 15 amino acids. Germline CDR1 is MNHEY and CDR2 is SVGAGI. The ends were cut back, 0 bases at V and 4 bases at J, with 9 bases in the middle. DNA for the CDR3: TGTGCCAGCAGTTACTCAGGAGGGGGTAATGAAAAACTGTTTTTT. Protein: CASSYSGGGNEKLFF.

The chain has TRBV5-1 and TRBJ1-2; D is possibly TRBD1 (5 bases). The V gene lost 4 bases and the J gene lost 3 bases, with 10 bases spanning the gap. CDR3 length: 13 residues. Germline V gives CDR1 SGHRS, CDR2 YFSETQ. CDR3 DNA: TGCGCCAGCAGCCTTGAAGGGGACTATGGCTACACCTTC. Translating it yields CASSLEGDYGYTF. The full variable domain, completed using reference TRBV5-1 and TRBJ1-2, is KAGVTQTPRYLIKTRGQQVTLSCSPISGHRSVSWYQQTPGQGLQFLFEYFSETQRNKGNFPGRFSGRQFSNSRSEMNVSTLELGDSALYLCASSLEGDYGYTFGSGTRLTVV.

This clone was found a few times. The CDR3 loop is CASSRRGGARSTEAFF. The CDR3 nucleotides are TGTGCCAGCAGTCGCCGTGGAGGGGCGCGGAGCACTGAAGCTTTCTTT. The chain couples TRBV12-3 or TRBV12-4 to TRBJ1-1, with D possibly TRBD1 on 5 matching bases. Trimming pared 5 bases from V and 4 bases from J, leaving 20 bases between. The CDR3 runs to 16 residues.

In this sample, this clone turned up once. V usage is TRBV3-1 and J usage is TRBJ2-7, with D unresolved. The CDR3 spans 17 residues. The ends were cut back, 6 bases at V and 1 base at J, with 22 bases in the middle. The V gene's germline CDR1 is LGHDT and CDR2 YNNKEL (reference sequence). The CDR3 loop is CASRHTTNGPQSYEQYF. CDR3 coding DNA: TGTGCCAGCAGACATACTACTAATGGGCCTCAATCCTACGAGCAGTACTTC.

The chain combines TRBV12-3 or TRBV12-4 with TRBJ2-5, with D perhaps TRBD1 (5 bases). The CDR3 totals 13 residues. Trimming cost V 2 bases and J 4 bases, with 8 bases left between them. The CDR3 coding sequence is TGTGCCAGCAGTTTAAGGGGCGGAGAGACCCAGTACTTC. The encoded protein is CASSLRGGETQYF.

There are a few counts of this clone. CDR3 sequence (DNA): TGTGCCAGCAGCCTACCCTTGTGGGGGGCTAACACTGAAGCTTTCTTT. Translated: CASSLPLWGANTEAFF. The rearrangement joins TRBV11-2 to TRBJ1-1; D is perhaps TRBD1 (6 bases). The CDR3 runs 16 residues. V gave up 5 bases and J gave up 2 bases, with 18 bases separating them. Germline-derived CDR1 and CDR2 are SGHAT and FQNNGV. Full variable domain (missing parts from reference TRBV11-2 and TRBJ1-1): EAGVAQSPRYKIIEKRQSVAFWCNPISGHATLYWYQQILGQGPKLLIQFQNNGVVDDSQLPKDRFSAERLKGVDSTLKIQPAKLEDSAVYLCASSLPLWGANTEAFFGQGTRLTVV.

V and J are TRBV20-1 and TRBJ2-7, with 9 bases that match TRBD2. Germline loops: CDR1 DFQATT, CDR2 SNEGSKA (reference sequence). The CDR3 loop spans 16 amino acids. The J segment lost 2 bases and the V segment lost 0 bases, leaving 8 bases of the junction unmatched. CDR3: CSARDNRAGGTYEQYF. DNA of the CDR3: TGCAGTGCTAGAGACAATCGAGCGGGAGGCACCTACGAGCAGTACTTC.

The rearrangement links TRBV5-1 to TRBJ1-1; 8 positions match TRBD1. The length of the CDR3 is 14 residues. Germline assignment: CDR1 SGHRS and CDR2 YFSETQ. After removal of 3 bases from V and 5 bases from J, the junction contained 6 bases not matched to a gene. For the CDR3, the DNA is TGCGCCAGCAGCTCCGGACAGGGACGGACTGAAGCTTTCTTT. It encodes CASSSGQGRTEAFF.

The chain combines TRBV14 with TRBJ1-5, with 9 bases that match TRBD1. V shed 1 base and J 0 bases; nucleotides not matched to a gene: 16. The CDR3 sequence is 21 residues long. From germline, CDR1 is SGHDN and CDR2 FVKESK. Here the CDR3 reads CASSQVVNFGHRGPSNQPQHF. The CDR3 DNA sequence: TGTGCCAGCAGCCAAGTTGTTAATTTTGGTCACAGGGGGCCTAGCAATCAGCCCCAGCATTTT.

V and J are TRBV20-1 and TRBJ1-1, with 7 nucleotides matching TRBD1. The V gene's germline CDR1 is DFQATT and CDR2 SNEGSKA (reference sequence). V lost 4 bases and J lost 4; bases outside the gene matches: 3. The CDR3 totals 12 residues. This CDR3 is CSAKDRLTEAFF. In DNA form, the CDR3 reads TGCAGTGCTAAGGACAGGCTCACTGAAGCTTTCTTT.

This clone has just a few counts. The rearrangement joins TRBV6-1 to TRBJ1-5; 8 bases map to TRBD1. Germline CDR1 MNHNS, CDR2 SASEGT. The CDR3 is made up of 15 amino acids. V was pared by 6 bases and J by 4 bases, with 8 bases of the junction left unmatched. CDR3 sequence reads: CASSVSGGRNQPQHF. The DNA of the CDR3 is TGTGCCAGCAGCGTATCAGGGGGCCGTAATCAGCCCCAGCATTTT.

As regards this clone: At one end, the junction sequence differs from germline, possibly due to a read error. The chain uses TRBV2 and TRBJ2-5; 7 nucleotides line up with TRBD1. Germline V gives CDR1 SNHLY, CDR2 FYNNEI. The CDR3 totals 12 residues. Written as DNA, the CDR3 is TGTGCCAGCAGTGAAGAGGGGGCACCCTCTCGTTTC. It codes for CASSEEGAPSRF.

This clone is deemed medium-sized. Additional DNA sequences in this sample encode the identical CDR3. Here the CDR3 DNA reads TGTGCCAGCAGTGAACGGGGGGTTGAAGATACGCAGTATTTT. This gives the protein CASSERGVEDTQYF. The chain recombines TRBV6-1 with TRBJ2-3, with TRBD2 matching 7 bases. The length of the CDR3 is 14 residues. Germline-derived CDR1 and CDR2 are MNHNS and SASEGT. V was clipped by 2 bases and J by 5 bases; unmatched bases: 4.

V and J are TRBV12-3 or TRBV12-4 and TRBJ2-3, with 13 bases that match TRBD2. The CDR3 contains 14 residues. Trimming took 8 bases from V and 12 from J; bases not matched to a gene: 11. The CDR3 nucleotides are TGTGCCAGCCGTCCCGGGACTAGCGGGGTAGTTCAGTATTTT. It translates to CASRPGTSGVVQYF.

This clone has a handful of counts. The chain joins TRBV14 to TRBJ1-3; D not certain. Per the germline V gene, CDR1 is SGHDN and CDR2 is FVKESK. The CDR3 loop spans 16 amino acids. V lost 1 base and J lost 2, with 12 bases in between. The CDR3 reads CASSQGIANPGNTIYF. The CDR3 region has the DNA TGTGCCAGCAGCCAAGGCATAGCGAATCCTGGAAACACCATATATTTT.

This clone was picked up a small number of times. The chain recombines TRBV28 with TRBJ2-7; 11 bases map to TRBD2. The CDR3 sequence is 18 residues long. V shed 5 bases and J 2 bases; nucleotides not matched to a gene: 14. From germline, CDR1 is MDHEN and CDR2 SYDVKM. CDR3 nucleotide sequence: TGTGCCAGCAGTCTCCGCTCACCGACTAGCGGGGCGACCTACGAGCAGTACTTC. Protein product: CASSLRSPTSGATYEQYF.

The chain has TRBV7-8 and TRBJ2-7; no clear D. V lost 1 base and J lost 0, with 13 bases in between. Germline assignment: CDR1 SGHVS and CDR2 FQNEAQ. CDR3 length: 16 residues. The CDR3 nucleotides are TGTGCCAGCAGCTTAGGGTTTGTTGGGCCCTCCTACGAGCAGTACTTC. Its protein is CASSLGFVGPSYEQYF.

In its sample, this clone was seen once. CDR3 region: CASSQLAATYNEQFF. The CDR3 DNA is TGTGCCAGCAGCCAATTAGCGGCAACCTACAATGAGCAGTTCTTC. The chain is built from TRBV11-2 and TRBJ2-1; D is perhaps TRBD2 (6 bases). CDR1 SGHAT and CDR2 FQNNGV come from the germline V gene. V was shortened by 5 bases and J by 2 bases, with 13 bases between the two germline ends. This CDR3 region has 15 residues.

The genes are TRBV20-1 and TRBJ2-5, with 11 bases matching TRBD1. The CDR3 loop spans 15 amino acids. From germline, CDR1 is DFQATT and CDR2 SNEGSKA (reference sequence). The V gene end was trimmed by 3 bases and the J gene end by 5 bases; junction bases not matched to a gene: 8. CDR3 nucleotides: TGCAGTGCTAGGCAGGACAGGGGGCTTGTGGAGACCCAGTACTTC. Encoded protein: CSARQDRGLVETQYF.

This clone was detected a few times. The genes are TRBV28 and TRBJ2-1; 7 bases match TRBD2. Trimming took 3 bases from V and 2 from J; bases not matched to a gene: 7. The CDR3 spans 16 residues. The germline V gene encodes CDR1 MDHEN and CDR2 SYDVKM. DNA for the CDR3: TGTGCCAGCAGTTTGTCAGGCGGGGGACCCTACAATGAGCAGTTCTTC. It codes for CASSLSGGGPYNEQFF.